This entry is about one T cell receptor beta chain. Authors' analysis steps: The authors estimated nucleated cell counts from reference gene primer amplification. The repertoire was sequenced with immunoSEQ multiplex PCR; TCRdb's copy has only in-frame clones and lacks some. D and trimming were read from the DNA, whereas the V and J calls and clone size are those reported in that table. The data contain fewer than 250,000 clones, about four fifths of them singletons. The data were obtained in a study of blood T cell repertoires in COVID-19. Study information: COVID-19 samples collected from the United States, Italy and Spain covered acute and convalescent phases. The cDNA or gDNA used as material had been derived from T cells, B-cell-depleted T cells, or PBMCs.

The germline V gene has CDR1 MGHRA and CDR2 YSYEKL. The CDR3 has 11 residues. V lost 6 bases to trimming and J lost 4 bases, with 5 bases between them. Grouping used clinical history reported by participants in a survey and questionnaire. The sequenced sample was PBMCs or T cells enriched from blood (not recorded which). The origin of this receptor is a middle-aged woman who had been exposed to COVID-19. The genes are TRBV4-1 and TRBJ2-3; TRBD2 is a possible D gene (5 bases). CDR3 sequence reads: CASRDSDTQYF. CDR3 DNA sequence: TGCGCCAGCAGGGACTCAGATACGCAGTATTTT.